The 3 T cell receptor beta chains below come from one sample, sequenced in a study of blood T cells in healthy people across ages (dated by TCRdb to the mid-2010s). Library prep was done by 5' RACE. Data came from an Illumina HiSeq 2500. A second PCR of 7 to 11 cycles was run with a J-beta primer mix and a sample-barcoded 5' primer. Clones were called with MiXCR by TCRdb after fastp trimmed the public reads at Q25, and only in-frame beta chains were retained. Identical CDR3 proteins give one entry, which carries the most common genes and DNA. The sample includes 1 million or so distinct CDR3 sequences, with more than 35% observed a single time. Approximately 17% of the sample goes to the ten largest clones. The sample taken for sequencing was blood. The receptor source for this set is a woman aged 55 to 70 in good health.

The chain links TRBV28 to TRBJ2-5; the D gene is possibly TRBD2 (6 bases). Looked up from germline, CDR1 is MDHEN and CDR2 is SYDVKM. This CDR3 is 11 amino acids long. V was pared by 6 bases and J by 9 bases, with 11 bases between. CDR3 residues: CASRAWGAQYF. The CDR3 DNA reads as TGTGCCAGCAGGGCGTGGGGGGCCCAGTACTTC.

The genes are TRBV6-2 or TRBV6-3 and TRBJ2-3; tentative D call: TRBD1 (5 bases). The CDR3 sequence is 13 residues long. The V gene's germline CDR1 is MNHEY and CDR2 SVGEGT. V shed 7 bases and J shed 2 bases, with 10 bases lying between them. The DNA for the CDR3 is TGTGCCAGCACCAAGGACACCACAGATACGCAGTATTTT. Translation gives CASTKDTTDTQYF.

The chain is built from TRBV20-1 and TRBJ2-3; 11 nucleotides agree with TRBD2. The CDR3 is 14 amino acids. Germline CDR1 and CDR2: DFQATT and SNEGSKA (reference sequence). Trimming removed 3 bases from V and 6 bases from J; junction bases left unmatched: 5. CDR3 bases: TGCAGTGCTAGGCTAGCGGGAGGCAGGGATACGCAGTATTTT. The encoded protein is CSARLAGGRDTQYF.